The entry below gives a single TCR beta chain sequence along with its context. A few counts support this clone. Its cognate antigen has yet to be identified. Nothing much larger sits one base from this clone, and base qualities are not available. The entire isolated RNA was reverse transcribed using the High Capacity cDNA Reverse Transcription Kit, and thus expressed TCRB transcripts were sequenced. Deep immunoSEQ sequencing was performed on naive, central memory and regulatory T cell samples, with an average of roughly 3.6 million total reads per sample. After sorted cells were lysed in RLT buffer, RNA was extracted with DNase-treated RNeasy Micro or Mini kits, with the choice depending on cell number. To prevent cross-contamination, every cell subset was processed on its own, while patient and healthy donor samples were processed together. TCRB sequences were amplified from cDNA with the immunoSEQ multiplex PCR, producing 87-bp fragments spanning the CDR3 region. Sequencing of the amplicons was performed on the Illumina HiSeq platform. Per the authors' processing: Synthetic template baselines were used to correct PCR bias computationally, reads within Hamming distance 2 were collapsed, and singletons that could not be merged were discarded. Reads were aligned against IMGT so that V, D and J genes, CDR3 length and insertions or deletions at six rearrangement sites could be assigned. Clonotype counts were normalized to sorted cell number within each subset before computing true diversity and Gini coefficients with the tcR R package. The overlap coefficient, calculated on TCRB nucleotide sequences, was used to quantify repertoire sharing. Out-of-frame TCRB sequences from naive cells were analyzed to stand in for the pre-selection repertoire. The source is immuneACCESS, and TCRdb retained only in-frame sequences with V and J called. Part of the clones is not carried over; for the studies checked, unresolved V genes explain less than half of this, and the remainder is unexplained. The V and J calls and clone size were taken over from that table, and D and trimming were inferred from the DNA. The sample table holds 600,000 to 750,000 clones, of which 12% were seen once. Together, the top ten hold around 0.12% of the sample.

Each donor gave one peripheral blood draw, averaging about 120 mL, which was collected into heparinised tubes. Using a panel that included CD45RO, CCR7, CD25, CD127, CD95 and CD27, naive, central memory, regulatory and stem cell-like memory CD4+ T cells were sorted on a BD FACSAria II. A purity above 95% was achieved for all sorted populations. Right away, PBMCs were isolated by Lymphoprep density gradient centrifugation and were stained directly, with no culture step. So that batch effects would be minimized, each experiment stained and sorted samples in pairs, pairing one healthy donor with one patient. The data belong to a study of beta chain features in type 1 diabetes (dated by TCRdb to about 2018). In terms of the full investigation: Mean age, gender distribution, total cell number and subset yield were not different between patients and healthy donors. A total of about 110,000,000 sorted cells were examined across all samples, and a strong correlation was observed between cell number per subset and RNA yield. The study compared the TCRB repertoires of sorted circulating CD4+ T cell subsets in recently diagnosed type 1 diabetes patients with those in matched healthy donors. Naive and central memory subsets were obtained from all 30 or so donors, but regulatory and stem cell-like memory subsets were isolated from only 8 patients and roughly 8 healthy donors.

On the study overall, not on this receptor specifically: Naive, central memory and regulatory TCRB repertoires appeared more similar among patients than among healthy donors. Fewer insertions and more nucleotide deletions at VDJ recombination sites were observed in patients with type 1 diabetes, implying thymic rearrangement abnormalities. Because cDNA was sequenced instead of genomic DNA, highly expressing activated cells could be over-represented, though the groups showed no difference in activation or CD3 levels. HLA sub-analyses involved small numbers of individuals, so any influence of HLA type on TCRB rearrangement remained unresolved. Shorter templates might be favored by PCR, yet because patient and control samples were amplified and corrected together, any such skew would affect both groups equally. Type 1 diabetes patients showed a moderate but significant shortening of TCRB CDR3 length in all four CD4+ subsets.

For this chain, trimming is 5 bases at the V end and 2 bases at the J end, and the number of junction bases without a gene match is 6. The cysteine opens and the phenylalanine closes a CDR3 of 13 amino acids. This entry keeps only the CDR3 DNA: 39 bases, framed from base 1. According to the germline V gene (reference sequence), CDR1 reads GTSNPN and CDR2 reads SVGIG. This chain is built from TRBV30 and TRBJ2-7; 7 central bases correspond to TRBD1. What was sequenced was naive CD4+ T cells from blood. This specimen's cell subset or site label, per the study, means: true naive CD4+ T cells. The receptor was isolated from a man aged 25-45 years with type 1 diabetes. The CDR3 protein: CAWGTATTYEQYF. The DNA is TGTGCCTGGGGGACAGCCACAACCTACGAGCAGTACTTC.